This passage covers 24 T cell receptor beta chains from one sample sequenced in a study of preoperative IRX-2 immunotherapy in early breast cancer (dated by TCRdb to about 2019). The treatment or condition label on this specimen signifies: preoperative locoregional IRX-2 cytokine immunotherapy. Receptor libraries were prepared by the immunoSEQ multiplex PCR assay. As stored in TCRdb, this immuneACCESS dataset retains in-frame rearrangements with V and J assigned. A fraction of the clones does not appear; measured against another copy, unresolved V genes explain less than half of the discrepancy, and the remainder lacks a known reason. For this sample there are over 25,000 clones; over 80% appear just once. Of the sample, just under 2.5% falls within the top ten clones. The source material was lymph node tissue, sampled from a patient treated with IRX-2 immunotherapy. The receptors shown here come from a human donor with breast cancer.

The genes are TRBV9 and TRBJ1-2; D possibly corresponds to TRBD1 (5 bases). Per the germline V gene, CDR1 is SGDLS and CDR2 is YYNGEE. This CDR3 has 14 residues. Trimming left V 4 bases short and J 4 bases short, with 14 bases between. DNA of the CDR3: TGTGCCAGCAGCTTGGGGCCCGGGGGCTATGGCTACACCTTC. Translated, it gives CASSLGPGGYGYTF. Drawing the rest from reference TRBV9 and TRBJ1-2, the complete variable domain is DSGVTQTPKHLITATGQRVTLRCSPRSGDLSVYWYQQSLDQGLQFLIQYYNGEERAKGNILERFSAQQFPDLHSELNLSSLELGDSALYFCASSLGPGGYGYTFGSGTRLTVV.

The CDR3 nucleotides are TGTGCCAGCAGTGACGGGGACAGGGCCCCCTGGAACACCATATATTTT. Residues: CASSDGDRAPWNTIYF. The chain recombines TRBV6-8 with TRBJ1-3, with 9 bases matching TRBD1. This CDR3 spans 16 amino acids. The trim removed 5 bases at V and 7 bases at J, leaving 12 bases unmatched. Germline V gene sequence: CDR1 MNHGY, CDR2 SAAAGT.

This clone was detected a few times. The chain joins TRBV28 to TRBJ1-4; 7 bases line up with TRBD1. V was clipped by 6 bases and J by 7 bases; unmatched bases: 11. From germline, CDR1 is MDHEN and CDR2 SYDVKM. The CDR3 runs 15 residues. CDR3 in amino acids: CASSRGQLNGEKLFF. In DNA form, the CDR3 reads TGTGCCAGCAGCCGGGGACAGCTTAATGGTGAAAAACTGTTTTTT.

The gene calls are TRBV28 and TRBJ1-5; TRBD1 matches at 7 bases. Germline V lookup: CDR1 MDHEN, CDR2 SYDVKM. There are 14 residues in the CDR3. The trim removed 5 bases at V and 8 bases at J, leaving 9 bases unmatched. The CDR3 DNA reads TGTGCCAGCAGTCCTCCGGACAGGCTCAAGCCCCAGCATTTT. Amino acids: CASSPPDRLKPQHF. Full variable domain (missing parts from reference TRBV28 and TRBJ1-5): DVKVTQSSRYLVKRTGEKVFLECVQDMDHENMFWYRQDPGLGLRLIYFSYDVKMKEKGDIPEGYSVSREKKERFSLILESASTNQTSMYLCASSPPDRLKPQHFGDGTRLSIL.

The chain employs TRBV6-8 and TRBJ2-3; the match to TRBD1 covers 7 bases. V lost 5 bases to trimming and J lost 2 bases; unmatched junction nucleotides: 10. This CDR3 is 16 amino acids long. In germline, CDR1 is MNHGY, CDR2 SAAAGT. The CDR3 DNA reads TGTGCCAGCAGTATGAGGGGGCCGTATTTCACAGATACGCAGTATTTT. Amino acid sequence: CASSMRGPYFTDTQYF.

The V and J genes are TRBV30 and TRBJ2-7; D possibly matches TRBD1 or TRBD2 (5 bases each). Germline V lookup: CDR1 GTSNPN, CDR2 SVGIG (reference sequence). V was cut by 4 bases and J by 1 base, with 14 bases left in between. This CDR3 region has 14 residues. The CDR3 loop is CAWMGDPLSYEQYF. In DNA form, the CDR3 reads TGTGCCTGGATGGGGGACCCACTTTCCTACGAGCAGTACTTC.

The rearrangement joins TRBV6-8 to TRBJ2-3; the match to TRBD2 covers 9 bases. Trimming at V came to 6 bases and at J to 0 bases, leaving 4 bases not matched to a gene. Germline CDR1 reads MNHGY; CDR2 reads SAAAGT. The CDR3 is 15 amino acids. The CDR3 region is CASRLTSGSTDTQYF. The CDR3, as DNA: TGTGCCAGCAGGCTGACTAGCGGTAGCACAGATACGCAGTATTTT.

This clone is a singleton in its sample. The V gene is TRBV14, the J gene TRBJ2-3; the D is unclear. Per the germline V gene, CDR1 is SGHDN and CDR2 is FVKESK. Trimming took off 2 bases at V and 2 bases at J, with 11 bases between the two ends. The CDR3 is 15 amino acids. The CDR3 sequence is CASSQLGSATDTQYF. CDR3 nucleotides: TGTGCCAGCAGCCAATTAGGGTCCGCCACAGATACGCAGTATTTT.

V gene TRBV28 combines with J gene TRBJ2-1, with 7 bases fitting TRBD1. Germline-derived CDR1 and CDR2 are MDHEN and SYDVKM. The CDR3 is 14 amino acids. The V segment lost 5 bases and the J segment 7 bases; nucleotides outside the gene matches: 8. The CDR3 nucleotides are TGTGCCAGCAGTCCCTCTACAGGGGAAAATGAGCAGTTCTTC. This translates into CASSPSTGENEQFF. Supplemented by reference TRBV28 and TRBJ2-1, the full variable domain reads DVKVTQSSRYLVKRTGEKVFLECVQDMDHENMFWYRQDPGLGLRLIYFSYDVKMKEKGDIPEGYSVSREKKERFSLILESASTNQTSMYLCASSPSTGENEQFFGPGTRLTVL.

The chain's CDR3 is CASSLLTGYGYTF. The CDR3 DNA follows: TGTGCCAGCAGCCTACTGACAGGATATGGCTACACCTTC. The rearrangement uses TRBV14 and TRBJ1-2, with D perhaps TRBD1 (6 bases). Trimming shortened V by 4 bases and J by 5 bases, and 11 bases separated the two germline ends. There are 13 residues in the CDR3. CDR1 and CDR2 from the germline V gene are SGHDN and FVKESK.

This chain connects TRBV18 to TRBJ2-7; the D is unclear. The CDR3 length is 15 residues. Germline lookup yields CDR1 KGHSH and CDR2 LQKENI. Deletions cut 6 bases from V and 7 bases from J, with 22 bases between. The chain's CDR3 is CASSGSGREKAEQYF. CDR3 sequence (DNA): TGTGCCAGCTCGGGGTCGGGCCGAGAAAAAGCTGAGCAGTACTTC.

This chain uses TRBV19 with TRBJ2-5; 7 bases align to TRBD1. V lost 0 bases and J lost 3; bases outside the gene matches: 4. Germline assignment: CDR1 LNHDA and CDR2 SQIVND (reference sequence). The CDR3 totals 15 residues. The CDR3 region has the DNA TGTGCCAGTAGTATAGACCAAACAGGGGAAGAGACCCAGTACTTC. Protein: CASSIDQTGEETQYF.

This chain links TRBV5-1 with TRBJ1-1, with D tentatively TRBD1 (5 bases). The V end lost 0 bases, the J end lost 8 bases, and 17 bases lay between the germline ends. The CDR3 has 15 residues. The germline V gene encodes CDR1 SGHRS and CDR2 YFSETQ. The CDR3 DNA sequence: TGCGCCAGCAGCTTGGCCGCGGCAGGGAACCGAGAAGCTTTCTTT. Translation gives CASSLAAAGNREAFF.

This clone came up a few times. The chain has TRBV14 and TRBJ2-7; D perhaps matches TRBD1 (6 bases). The ends were cut back, 1 base at V and 3 bases at J, with 13 bases in the middle. CDR1 is SGHDN and CDR2 is FVKESK in the germline V gene. The length of the CDR3 is 15 residues. CDR3 sequence reads: CASSQVHRDRYEQYF. The CDR3 DNA reads as TGTGCCAGCAGCCAAGTACACAGGGATCGCTACGAGCAGTACTTC.

The chain is built from TRBV6-1 and TRBJ2-4; 14 bases are a match to TRBD2. CDR3 length equals 17 residues. Germline CDR1 MNHNS, CDR2 SASEGT. J gave up 8 bases and V 1 base, and 7 bases lay outside the gene matches. The CDR3 is CASSEVRTSGRRDIQYF. CDR3 nucleotides: TGTGCCAGCAGTGAAGTTCGGACTAGCGGGAGGAGGGACATTCAGTACTTC.

The genes are TRBV19 and TRBJ1-4, with a weak D call TRBD1 (6 bases). Germline V gene sequence: CDR1 LNHDA, CDR2 SQIVND (reference sequence). The CDR3 has 14 amino acids. V was cut by 10 bases and J by 0 bases, with 12 bases left in between. The CDR3 is CATTGFATNEKLFF. CDR3 nucleotides: TGTGCCACTACAGGGTTTGCAACTAATGAAAAACTGTTTTTT. Combining the CDR3 with reference TRBV19 and TRBJ1-4 gives the whole variable domain DGGITQSPKYLFRKEGQNVTLSCEQNLNHDAMYWYRQDPGQGLRLIYYSQIVNDFQKGDIAEGYSVSREKKESFPLTVTSAQKNPTAFYLCATTGFATNEKLFFGSGTQLSVL.

The gene calls are TRBV7-5 and TRBJ1-3; no DNA check was done on the table's D call, TRBD1. TRBV7-5 is assigned pseudogene status. This CDR3 region has 14 residues. The CDR3 nucleotides read TGTGCCAGCAGCGCGGGACAGGGGGGACACACCATATATTTT. Protein sequence: CASSAGQGGHTIYF.

V gene TRBV19 combines with J gene TRBJ2-3; D not certain. The V gene's germline CDR1 is LNHDA and CDR2 SQIVND (reference sequence). V was cut by 3 bases and J by 4 bases, with 8 bases left in between. There are 13 residues in the CDR3. The CDR3, as DNA: TGTGCCAGTAGTATGGTGGCCGCAGATACGCAGTATTTT. Encoded protein: CASSMVAADTQYF. The full variable domain, in which reference TRBV19 and TRBJ2-3 provide the parts outside the CDR3, is DGGITQSPKYLFRKEGQNVTLSCEQNLNHDAMYWYRQDPGQGLRLIYYSQIVNDFQKGDIAEGYSVSREKKESFPLTVTSAQKNPTAFYLCASSMVAADTQYFGPGTRLTVL.

The V and J genes are TRBV5-1 and TRBJ2-1; perhaps D is TRBD1 or TRBD2 (5 bases each). V was clipped by 0 bases and J by 6 bases, with 13 bases between them. Germline values: CDR1 SGHRS, CDR2 YFSETQ. This CDR3 is 15 amino acids long. The CDR3 nucleotides read TGCGCCAGCAGCTTGGCCGGGACGAACGCCAATGAGCAGTTCTTC. This codes for CASSLAGTNANEQFF. Supplemented by reference TRBV5-1 and TRBJ2-1, the full variable domain reads KAGVTQTPRYLIKTRGQQVTLSCSPISGHRSVSWYQQTPGQGLQFLFEYFSETQRNKGNFPGRFSGRQFSNSRSEMNVSTLELGDSALYLCASSLAGTNANEQFFGPGTRLTVL.

The V and J genes are TRBV29-1 and TRBJ1-2, with D unresolved. There are 15 residues in the CDR3. Trimming cost V 5 bases and J 4 bases, with 20 bases left between them. The V gene's germline CDR1 is SQVTM and CDR2 ANQGSEA. CDR3 nucleotides: TGCAGCGTTCCCGCGACGCACTCCTCGGGCTATGGCTACACCTTC. It translates to CSVPATHSSGYGYTF.

This chain joins TRBV18 and TRBJ1-3; 7 nucleotides align to TRBD1. Germline CDR1 KGHSH, CDR2 LQKENI. The CDR3 has 16 amino acids. J gave up 0 bases and V 3 bases, and 5 bases lay outside the gene matches. This CDR3 is CASSPTGANSGNTIYF. The CDR3 nucleotides are TGTGCCAGCTCACCTACAGGGGCCAACTCTGGAAACACCATATATTTT.

The CDR3, as DNA: TGTGCCAGCTCGCCCAGGGGAGTCTTAAACACTGAAGCTTTCTTT. The encoded protein is CASSPRGVLNTEAFF. The chain is built from TRBV11-3 and TRBJ1-1, with D perhaps matching TRBD1 (6 bases). The V end lost 8 bases, the J end lost 2 bases, and 18 bases lay between the germline ends. This CDR3 spans 15 amino acids. Germline-derived CDR1 and CDR2 are SGHNT and YENEEA.

This clone came up a few times. CDR3 sequence (DNA): TGTGCCAGCAGCATAGGGACAGCGTACGAGCAGTACTTC. This gives the protein CASSIGTAYEQYF. J is TRBJ2-7 and V is TRBV14; 7 bases align to TRBD1. V lost 5 bases, J lost 4 bases, and 5 bases stayed unmatched. The CDR3 has 13 residues. The germline gives CDR1 SGHDN, CDR2 FVKESK.

The rearrangement joins TRBV29-1 to TRBJ2-7; 8 positions agree with TRBD2. CDR1 SQVTM and CDR2 ANQGSEA come from the germline V gene. Germline trimming cut 4 bases from V and 7 bases from J; bases unmatched to any gene: 12. CDR3 length: 14 residues. The CDR3 sequence is CSVASSGNTVEQYF. The CDR3 DNA sequence: TGCAGCGTTGCCAGTAGCGGGAACACGGTGGAGCAGTACTTC.